The 32 T cell receptor beta chains listed next were all sequenced from one sample in a study of blood T cell repertoires in COVID-19. Profiled with immunoSEQ multiplex PCR; TCRdb holds only in-frame clones, not every one. The profile shows 120,000 or so clones, over 70% of them singletons. Sequencing was done on a sample of peripheral blood. The receptor set was obtained from a man aged 80 or over with active or convalescent COVID-19.

The V call is TRBV5-4, the J call TRBJ2-5, with a tentative D call TRBD1 (8 bases). Germline lookup yields CDR1 SGHNT and CDR2 YYREEE (reference sequence). The CDR3 length is 15 residues. Deletions cut 3 bases from V and 3 bases from J, with 15 bases between. CDR3 loop: CASSSYRGREETQYF. Here the CDR3 DNA reads TGTGCCAGCAGCTCGTACAGGGGGAGGGAAGAGACCCAGTACTTC.

The J gene is TRBJ1-4, the V gene TRBV25-1; no reliable D call. There are 16 residues in the CDR3. The V gene's germline CDR1 is MGHDK and CDR2 SYGVNS. V was shortened by 5 bases and J by 3 bases, with 16 bases between the two germline ends. The DNA for the CDR3 is TGTGCCAGCAGTAATTCAAGAGCGGATGCTAATGAAAAACTGTTTTTT. Translated: CASSNSRADANEKLFF.

V is TRBV11-2 and J is TRBJ2-7; 16 bases match TRBD2. CDR1 SGHAT and CDR2 FQNNGV come from the germline V gene. There are 19 residues in the CDR3. The V gene end was trimmed by 5 bases and the J gene end by 1 base; junction bases not matched to a gene: 11. This CDR3 is CASSPSGLAGGRKSYEQYF. The CDR3 DNA sequence: TGTGCCAGCAGCCCCTCGGGACTAGCGGGGGGGCGGAAGTCCTACGAGCAGTACTTC.

This chain joins TRBV19 and TRBJ1-5; a possible D gene is TRBD1 (5 bases). Germline V gene data show CDR1 as LNHDA and CDR2 as SQIVND (reference sequence). The length of the CDR3 is 15 residues. Trimming took 5 bases from V and 5 from J, leaving 16 bases between them. The CDR3 region is CASSSSADSYQPQHF. CDR3 coding DNA: TGTGCCAGTAGTTCCTCAGCCGACAGTTATCAGCCCCAGCATTTT.

The gene calls are TRBV3-1 (or the pseudogene TRBV3-2) and TRBJ1-2; 8 bases are shared with TRBD1. V lost 0 bases, J lost 4 bases, and 10 bases stayed unmatched. CDR1 is LGHDT and CDR2 is YNNKEL in the germline V gene (reference sequence). The CDR3 has 17 amino acids. CDR3 bases: TGTGCCAGCAGCCAAGATTCCGGCAGGGGGCGAAGCTATGGCTACACCTTC. As protein: CASSQDSGRGRSYGYTF.

The V gene is TRBV7-9, the J gene TRBJ2-5, with D possibly being TRBD1 (5 bases). The V gene's germline CDR1 is SEHNR and CDR2 FQNEAQ (reference sequence). The length of the CDR3 is 14 residues. Trimming removed 5 bases at V and 5 bases at J, with 15 bases between. CDR3 sequence: CASSHLAGRETQYF. In nucleotides, the CDR3 is TGTGCCAGCAGCCACCTGGCAGGGCGGGAGACCCAGTACTTC.

The CDR3 sequence is CAWSVRDRPFYGYTF. The CDR3 nucleotides read TGTGCCTGGAGTGTACGGGACAGGCCTTTCTATGGCTACACCTTC. The chain links TRBV30 to TRBJ1-2; 8 bases fit TRBD1. After removal of 0 bases from V and 4 bases from J, the junction contained 7 bases not matched to a gene. The CDR3 extends over 15 amino acids. The germline V gene encodes CDR1 GTSNPN and CDR2 SVGIG (reference sequence).

In this sample, this clone turned up a few times. The chain employs TRBV11-2 and TRBJ2-6, with 9 positions matching TRBD1. The J segment lost 1 base and the V segment lost 5 bases, leaving 12 bases of the junction unmatched. This CDR3 region has 19 residues. Germline CDR1 SGHAT, CDR2 FQNNGV. CDR3 bases: TGTGCCAGCAGCCAACTAGGGGAACAGGGGGCATCTGGGGCCAACGTCCTGACTTTC. Its translation is CASSQLGEQGASGANVLTF.

This chain links TRBV2 with TRBJ1-1; 8 nucleotides line up with TRBD1. Trimming cost V 7 bases and J 5 bases; bases outside gene matches: 6. This CDR3 has 13 amino acids. Germline-derived CDR1 and CDR2 are SNHLY and FYNNEI. DNA for the CDR3: TGTGCCAGCACAGGTCAGGGGGCGACTGAAGCTTTCTTT. It translates to CASTGQGATEAFF.

As concerns this clone: The junction shows a germline mismatch at one end, possibly a read error. V and J are TRBV6-6 and TRBJ1-2; the match to TRBD1 covers 7 bases. Germline loops: CDR1 MNHNY, CDR2 SVGAGI (reference sequence). This CDR3 is 14 amino acids long. The CDR3 bases are TGTGCCAGCAGTTACGCTCCCCCCCGTGACAGGGTCTCCTTC. Amino acids: CASSYAPPRDRVSF.

The genes are TRBV7-9 and TRBJ2-3, with D possibly being TRBD2 (6 bases). V lost 5 bases, J lost 2 bases, and 14 bases lay in between. From germline, CDR1 is SEHNR and CDR2 FQNEAQ (reference sequence). This CDR3 is 15 amino acids long. The CDR3 sequence: CASSGRDWNTDTQYF. The CDR3 nucleotides are TGTGCCAGCAGCGGAAGGGACTGGAACACAGATACGCAGTATTTT.

V gene TRBV6-6 combines with J gene TRBJ2-2; D may be TRBD2 (6 bases). CDR1 and CDR2 from the germline V gene are MNHNY and SVGAGI (reference sequence). Deletions cut 6 bases from V and 5 bases from J, with 16 bases between. The CDR3 sequence is 15 residues long. CDR3 amino acids: CASSQGPAGTGELFF. The CDR3 coding sequence is TGTGCCAGCAGCCAGGGTCCGGCGGGGACCGGGGAGCTGTTTTTT.

The chain carries TRBV6-2 or TRBV6-3 and TRBJ2-1, with D maybe TRBD2 (5 bases). With 3 bases removed from V and 4 bases from J, the gap between germline ends came to 13 bases. The CDR3 is 15 residues long. Germline assignment: CDR1 MNHEY and CDR2 SVGEGT. The CDR3 region is CASSYGPPGYNEQFF. In DNA form, the CDR3 reads TGTGCCAGCAGTTATGGGCCCCCGGGGTACAATGAGCAGTTCTTC.

CDR3 sequence: CASAKPQFPNSPLHF. CDR3 DNA: TGTGCCAGCGCGAAGCCACAGTTCCCTAATTCACCCCTCCACTTT. The rearrangement uses TRBV6-5 and TRBJ1-6; D call uncertain. Trimming removed 8 bases at V and 6 bases at J, with 17 bases between. There are 15 residues in the CDR3. Germline CDR1 is MNHEY and CDR2 is SVGAGI.

The chain employs TRBV2 and TRBJ2-1; TRBD1 matches 9 bases. Looked up from germline, CDR1 is SNHLY and CDR2 is FYNNEI. The length of the CDR3 is 14 residues. V shed 8 bases, J shed 5 bases, and the junction held 7 bases outside the gene matches. The CDR3 here is CASRQGVTNNEQFF. CDR3 in DNA: TGTGCCAGCCGACAGGGGGTCACCAACAATGAGCAGTTCTTC. Looking up the rest from reference TRBV2 and TRBJ2-1 gives the full variable domain: EPEVTQTPSHQVTQMGQEVILRCVPISNHLYFYWYRQILGQKVEFLVSFYNNEISEKSEIFDDQFSVERPDGSNFTLKIRSTKLEDSAMYFCASRQGVTNNEQFFGPGTRLTVL.

The rearrangement links TRBV19 to TRBJ1-5, with a tentative D call TRBD1 (6 bases). The ends were cut back, 8 bases at V and 3 bases at J, with 11 bases in the middle. CDR1 is LNHDA, CDR2 SQIVND, per germline (reference sequence). CDR3 length equals 13 residues. CDR3 sequence: CASRDTNNQPQHF. The CDR3 coding sequence is TGTGCCAGTCGGGACACCAACAATCAGCCCCAGCATTTT.

This chain uses TRBV24-1 with TRBJ2-2; TRBD2 matches at 8 bases. J lost 4 bases, V lost 1 base, and 4 bases had no gene match. This CDR3 is built from 16 residues. The germline CDR1 and CDR2 sequences are KGHDR and SFDVKD. In DNA, the CDR3 is TGTGCCACCAGTGATTTCTCCCGGGGGGGCACCGGGGAGCTGTTTTTT. Protein: CATSDFSRGGTGELFF.

V is TRBV27 and J is TRBJ1-2; D call uncertain. With 6 bases removed from V and 7 bases from J, the gap between germline ends came to 9 bases. This CDR3 contains 11 residues. CDR1 MNHEY and CDR2 SMNVEV come from the germline V gene (reference sequence). The DNA for the CDR3 is TGTGCCAGCAGGATTCCAGGTGGCTACACCTTC. Translated, it gives CASRIPGGYTF.

The chain is built from TRBV5-1 and TRBJ2-5; TRBD1 matches at 7 bases. The ends lost 3 bases at V and 2 bases at J; junction bases unmatched: 4. CDR3 length: 14 residues. In germline, CDR1 is SGHRS, CDR2 YFSETQ. CDR3 in amino acids: CASSSGQSQETQYF. The CDR3 DNA sequence: TGCGCCAGCAGCTCGGGACAGTCGCAAGAGACCCAGTACTTC.

The CDR3: CASRQDRAGYGYTF. The CDR3 bases are TGTGCCAGCAGACAGGACAGGGCTGGGTATGGCTACACCTTC. The chain carries TRBV6-1 and TRBJ1-2; TRBD1 aligns across 8 bases. From germline, CDR1 is MNHNS and CDR2 SASEGT. The CDR3 length is 14 residues. J was trimmed by 5 bases and V by 6 bases; bases with no gene match: 8.

This clone appeared a few times. The CDR3: CASSQDWTSGGAVQETQYF. In DNA form, the CDR3 reads TGCGCCAGCAGCCAAGATTGGACTAGCGGGGGGGCCGTCCAAGAGACCCAGTACTTC. This chain links TRBV4-3 with TRBJ2-5; 15 nucleotides line up with TRBD2. The CDR3 consists of 19 residues. The junction had 6 bases not matched to a gene; V was cut back by 0 bases and J by 1 base. Germline V CDR1 and CDR2: LGHNA, YSLEER.

J is TRBJ2-5 and V is TRBV6-5, with D tentatively TRBD1 (6 bases). V was clipped by 4 bases and J by 5 bases, with 11 bases between them. The CDR3 length is 13 residues. Germline CDR1 MNHEY, CDR2 SVGAGI. CDR3 sequence reads: CASSLTGWETQYF. In DNA, the CDR3 is TGTGCCAGCAGTTTAACAGGGTGGGAGACCCAGTACTTC.

This clone was seen a single time. The rearrangement joins TRBV30 to TRBJ1-2, with a possible D match to TRBD1 (6 bases). With 4 bases removed from V and 2 bases from J, the gap between germline ends came to 14 bases. CDR1 is GTSNPN and CDR2 is SVGIG in the germline V gene (reference sequence). There are 14 residues in the CDR3. The chain's CDR3 is CAWTRTDKNYGYTF. CDR3 coding DNA: TGTGCCTGGACCCGGACAGACAAGAACTATGGCTACACCTTC.

The gene calls are TRBV6-2 or TRBV6-3 and TRBJ2-3; 11 nucleotides match TRBD2. Germline V gives CDR1 MNHEY, CDR2 SVGEGT. The CDR3 is 17 amino acids. J gave up 0 bases and V 2 bases, and 4 bases lay outside the gene matches. The CDR3 nucleotides read TGTGCCAGCAGTTACGGCGGGACTAGCGGAAGCACAGATACGCAGTATTTT. It is translated as CASSYGGTSGSTDTQYF.

The chain combines TRBV5-1 with TRBJ2-1, with 10 bases that match TRBD2. CDR3 length: 15 residues. Trimming at V came to 4 bases and at J to 4 bases, leaving 5 bases not matched to a gene. CDR1 is SGHRS, CDR2 YFSETQ, per germline. This chain's CDR3 is CASSTTSGTYNEQFF. In DNA, the CDR3 is TGCGCCAGCAGCACCACTAGCGGGACTTACAATGAGCAGTTCTTC.

This clone showed up just a few times. V gene TRBV23-1 combines with J gene TRBJ2-7, with 7 nucleotides matching TRBD1. TRBV23-1 is reported as an ORF; its role is uncertain. J was trimmed by 7 bases and V by 0 bases; bases with no gene match: 9. The CDR3 consists of 15 residues. Here the CDR3 reads CASSQSERGLVEQYF. The CDR3 coding sequence is TGCGCCAGCAGTCAATCGGAAAGGGGGCTTGTGGAGCAGTACTTC.

CDR3 protein: CASSLDTTNEKLFF. The CDR3 DNA reads as TGTGCCAGCAGCTTGGACACAACTAATGAAAAACTGTTTTTT. The chain combines TRBV7-2 with TRBJ1-4; tentatively, D is TRBD1 (5 bases). This CDR3 region has 14 residues. The V gene's germline CDR1 is SGHTA and CDR2 FQGNSA. Between the trimmed V and J ends, which lost 3 bases and 0 bases, there was a span of 5 bases.

CDR3 sequence: CASSQEARGREEKLFF. The CDR3 DNA reads as TGCGCCAGCAGCCAAGAAGCCAGGGGTAGGGAGGAAAAACTGTTTTTT. This sequence joins TRBV4-3 and TRBJ1-4; the D gene is possibly TRBD1 (6 bases). Per the germline V gene, CDR1 is LGHNA and CDR2 is YSLEER. V dropped 0 bases and J dropped 8 bases, with 16 bases sitting between them. The CDR3 spans 16 residues.

As DNA, the CDR3 is TGTGCCACCAGTGATGAGGGACAGGGGCCCTATGGCTACACCTTC. It specifies CATSDEGQGPYGYTF. The V gene is TRBV24-1, the J gene TRBJ1-2, with TRBD1 matching over 10 bases. With 3 bases clipped from V and 4 bases from J, the junction kept 4 bases outside the gene matches. This CDR3 region has 15 residues. Germline V gene data show CDR1 as KGHDR and CDR2 as SFDVKD.

The chain uses TRBV28 and TRBJ1-1, with D possibly TRBD1 on 5 matching bases. Germline assignment: CDR1 MDHEN and CDR2 SYDVKM. The length of the CDR3 is 12 residues. V was clipped by 3 bases and J by 7 bases, with 9 bases between them. The CDR3 DNA is TGTGCCAGCAGTTTCCGGAGGGGTGAAGCTTTCTTT. Amino acids: CASSFRRGEAFF.

The chain uses TRBV18 and TRBJ2-3; D may be TRBD2 (6 bases). The CDR3 spans 17 residues. Looked up from germline, CDR1 is KGHSH and CDR2 is LQKENI. V was cut by 0 bases and J by 0 bases, with 13 bases left in between. The CDR3 DNA is TGTGCCAGCTCACCACCGGTAGGGGCGGGGAGCACAGATACGCAGTATTTT. This translates into CASSPPVGAGSTDTQYF.

J is TRBJ2-5 and V is TRBV4-3; TRBD2 is a possible D gene (6 bases). V was pared by 0 bases and J by 5 bases, with 13 bases between. Germline V lookup: CDR1 LGHNA, CDR2 YSLEER. This CDR3 contains 15 residues. The CDR3 region is CASSQDLRGSETQYF. CDR3 nucleotide sequence: TGCGCCAGCAGCCAAGATTTGCGGGGATCCGAGACCCAGTACTTC.